This is a list of T cell receptor beta chains from one sample in a study of CXCR3-negative and CXCR3-positive naive CD8 T cells. Each CDR3 protein gets one entry in TCRdb, which reprocessed the 5' RACE reads and gives no DNA. Recorded for this sample: 4,500 to 7,000 distinct CDR3 sequences. The sample taken for sequencing was naive CXCR3+ CD8+ T cells from blood. The receptor source for this set is a human donor in good health. Some clones in this sample may be carry-over from other donors' samples. The CDR3 runs from the conserved cysteine through the conserved F or W. The order of the fields is clone size, V gene, J gene, CDR3 protein. The size field is filled for only some rows; it gives once, few, many or a size class.

>medium-sized|TRBV29-1|TRBJ1-1
CSVAMNTEAFF
>-|TRBV20-1|TRBJ2-7
CSAPSVGTPSYEQYF
>-|TRBV29-1|TRBJ2-7
CSVEDRTKRDYEQYF
>-|TRBV6-5|TRBJ2-1
CASSPTPYNEQFF
>-|TRBV5-6|TRBJ2-3
CASSQTADTQYF
>medium-sized|TRBV10-3|TRBJ1-2
CAISEEGQPYGYTF
>-|TRBV29-1|TRBJ2-3
CSALSAGPDTQYF
>-|TRBV3-1|TRBJ1-2
CASSQADTYNYGYTF
>medium-sized|TRBV29-1|TRBJ2-7
CSVTDGRRGYEQYF
>medium-sized|TRBV25-1|TRBJ1-1
CASSDLGTAEAFF
>-|TRBV29-1|TRBJ1-1
CSVHGLNTEAFF
>medium-sized|TRBV10-3|TRBJ2-2
CATDSGTGELFF
>-|TRBV19|TRBJ1-1
CASSPLRGGDTEAFF
>-|TRBV6-2/TRBV6-3|TRBJ2-7
CASSYSVAGVGHEQYF
>-|TRBV7-9|TRBJ2-7
CDSSPPDRVYEQYF
>-|TRBV19|TRBJ2-1
CASSMGGLASHNEQFF
>-|TRBV6-2/TRBV6-3|TRBJ1-1
CASRSGFIPPEAFF
>-|TRBV5-1|TRBJ2-5
CASSKGLGETQYF
>-|TRBV4-3|TRBJ1-2
CASSQGRGTYYGYTF
>medium-sized|TRBV29-1|TRBJ2-7
CSVEDPGQTYEQYF
>medium-sized|TRBV20-1|TRBJ2-5
CSASRQGDYLFQETQYF
>-|TRBV5-6|TRBJ1-1
CASSFGTEAFF
>medium-sized|TRBV20-1|TRBJ1-1
CSARDLLGGNTEAFF
>medium-sized|TRBV25-1|TRBJ2-7
CASSPGTGETEQYF
>-|TRBV14|TRBJ2-3
CASSQVGSPDTQYF
>medium-sized|TRBV29-1|TRBJ2-3
CSVERPGLADTQYF
>medium-sized|TRBV25-1|TRBJ2-7
CASSPPIAGSHEQYF
>-|TRBV4-3|TRBJ1-5
CASSQDRYNQPQHF
>medium-sized|TRBV6-2/TRBV6-3|TRBJ2-1
CASSYGVNEQFF
>large|TRBV28|TRBJ2-7
CASSLLTGGSYEQYF
>-|TRBV12-5|TRBJ2-2
CASAYPTEYLTNTGELFF
>-|TRBV20-1|TRBJ2-1
CSARDLAGSTKYNEQFF
>-|TRBV9|TRBJ2-7
CASSVGSGTDYEQYF
>medium-sized|TRBV5-1|TRBJ2-7
CASSLADGRRTYEQYF
>-|TRBV28|TRBJ2-1
CASLGWDRATVF